The TCR beta chain described here comes from a study of T cells in Graves' hyperthyroidism and ophthalmopathy. Across the study: The blood sample was taken at first diagnosis, before treatment began.

V shed 9 bases, J shed 4 bases, and the junction held 9 bases outside the gene matches. Germline V gene sequence: CDR1 MNHEY, CDR2 SMNVEV (reference sequence). The CDR3 consists of 16 residues. RNA transcripts yielded amplified TCR beta CDR3 regions. An initial round of RT-PCR targeting the TCR CDR3 relied on the HTBI primer set. TCRdb redid the calling of the multiplex PCR reads with MiXCR, one entry per CDR3 protein. This sample has about 360,000 distinct CDR3 sequences, with around a quarter found just once. This clonotype appeared a single time. When ophthalmopathy did not progress within 18 months, Graves' hyperthyroidism was considered stable.

V is TRBV27 and J is TRBJ2-1, with 13 bases identical to TRBD2. This TCR was recovered from a man aged 50-59 years with Graves' hyperthyroidism. Sequenced input: blood. CDR3 in DNA: TGTGCCAGTTTTAGAGGGACTAGCGGGAAATACAATGAGCAGTTCTTC. Amino acid sequence: CASFRGTSGKYNEQFF.